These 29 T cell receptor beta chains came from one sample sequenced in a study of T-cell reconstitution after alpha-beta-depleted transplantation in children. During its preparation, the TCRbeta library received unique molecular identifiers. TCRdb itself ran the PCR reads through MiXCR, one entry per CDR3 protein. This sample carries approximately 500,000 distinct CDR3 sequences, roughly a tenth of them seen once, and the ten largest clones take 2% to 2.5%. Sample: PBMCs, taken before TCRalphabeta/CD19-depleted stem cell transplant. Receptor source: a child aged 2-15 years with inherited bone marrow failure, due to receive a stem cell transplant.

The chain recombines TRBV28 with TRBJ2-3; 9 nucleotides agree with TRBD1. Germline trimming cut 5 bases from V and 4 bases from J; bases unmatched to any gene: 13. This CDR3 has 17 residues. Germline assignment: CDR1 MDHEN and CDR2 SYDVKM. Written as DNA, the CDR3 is TGTGCCAGCAGTCACCACGGGGGACAGGGAGATCCAGATACGCAGTATTTT. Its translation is CASSHHGGQGDPDTQYF.

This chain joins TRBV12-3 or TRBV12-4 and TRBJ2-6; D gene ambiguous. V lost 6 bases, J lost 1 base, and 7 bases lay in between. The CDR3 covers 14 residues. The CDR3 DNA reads TGTGCCAGCAGAACTTGGTCTGGGGCCAACGTCCTGACTTTC. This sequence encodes CASRTWSGANVLTF.

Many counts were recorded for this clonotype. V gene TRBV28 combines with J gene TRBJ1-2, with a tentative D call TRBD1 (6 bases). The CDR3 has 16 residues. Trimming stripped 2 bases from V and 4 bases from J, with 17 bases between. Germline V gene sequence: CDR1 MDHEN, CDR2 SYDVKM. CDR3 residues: CASSLGGGLTFYGYTF. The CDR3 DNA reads TGTGCCAGCAGTTTAGGGGGCGGCCTCACTTTCTATGGCTACACCTTC.

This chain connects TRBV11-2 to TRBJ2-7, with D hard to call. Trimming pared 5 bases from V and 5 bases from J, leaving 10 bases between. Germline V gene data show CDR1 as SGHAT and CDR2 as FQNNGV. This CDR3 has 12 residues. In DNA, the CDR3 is TGTGCCAGCAGCCCCCGAACGGACGAGCAGTACTTC. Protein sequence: CASSPRTDEQYF.

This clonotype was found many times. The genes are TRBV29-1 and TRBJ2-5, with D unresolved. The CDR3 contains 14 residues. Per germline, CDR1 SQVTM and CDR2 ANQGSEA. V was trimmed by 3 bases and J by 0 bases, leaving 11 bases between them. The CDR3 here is CSVEEPQYQETQYF. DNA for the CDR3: TGCAGCGTTGAGGAGCCTCAGTACCAAGAGACCCAGTACTTC.

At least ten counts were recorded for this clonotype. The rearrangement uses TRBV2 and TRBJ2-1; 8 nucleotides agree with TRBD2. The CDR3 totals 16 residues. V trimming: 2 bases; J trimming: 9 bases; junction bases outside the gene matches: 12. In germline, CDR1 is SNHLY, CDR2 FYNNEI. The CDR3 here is CASSEYSWPLAGEQFF. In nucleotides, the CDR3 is TGTGCCAGCAGTGAATATTCGTGGCCCCTAGCGGGTGAGCAGTTCTTC.

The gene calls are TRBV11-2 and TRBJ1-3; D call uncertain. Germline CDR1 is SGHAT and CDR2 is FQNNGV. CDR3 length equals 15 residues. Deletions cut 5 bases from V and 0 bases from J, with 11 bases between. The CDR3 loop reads CASSLRLISGNTIYF. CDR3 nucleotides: TGTGCCAGCAGCCTTCGCCTAATCTCTGGAAACACCATATATTTT.

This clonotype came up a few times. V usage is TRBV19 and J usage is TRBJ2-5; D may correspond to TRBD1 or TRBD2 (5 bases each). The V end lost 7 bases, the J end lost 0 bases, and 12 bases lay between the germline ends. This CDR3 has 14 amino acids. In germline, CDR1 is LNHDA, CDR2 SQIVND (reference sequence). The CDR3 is CASTPRGNQETQYF. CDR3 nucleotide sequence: TGTGCCAGTACCCCGAGGGGCAACCAAGAGACCCAGTACTTC.

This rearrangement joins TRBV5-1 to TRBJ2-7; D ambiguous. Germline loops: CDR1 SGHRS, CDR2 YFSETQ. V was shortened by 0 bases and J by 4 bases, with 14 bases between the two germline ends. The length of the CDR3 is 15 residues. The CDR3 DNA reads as TGCGCCAGCAGCTTGGCGGCGTCGCCCGCGTACGAGCAGTACTTC. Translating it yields CASSLAASPAYEQYF.

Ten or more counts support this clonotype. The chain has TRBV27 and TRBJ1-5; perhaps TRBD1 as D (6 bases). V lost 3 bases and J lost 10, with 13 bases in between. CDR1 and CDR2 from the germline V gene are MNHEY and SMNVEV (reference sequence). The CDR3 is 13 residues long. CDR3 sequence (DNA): TGTGCCAGCAGTTTCAGGGGCAATAGACCCCAGCATTTT. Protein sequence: CASSFRGNRPQHF.

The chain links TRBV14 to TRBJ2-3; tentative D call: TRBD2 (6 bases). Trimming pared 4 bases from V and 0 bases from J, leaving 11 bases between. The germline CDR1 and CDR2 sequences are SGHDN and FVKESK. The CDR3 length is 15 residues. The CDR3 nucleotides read TGTGCCAGCAGCCCCGGGACTCCTAGCACAGATACGCAGTATTTT. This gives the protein CASSPGTPSTDTQYF.

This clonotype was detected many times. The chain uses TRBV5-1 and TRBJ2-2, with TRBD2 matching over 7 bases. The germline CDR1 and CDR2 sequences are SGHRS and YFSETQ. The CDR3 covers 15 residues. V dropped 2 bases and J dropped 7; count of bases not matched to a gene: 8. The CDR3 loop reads CASSFGGSSNGELFF. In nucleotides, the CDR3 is TGCGCCAGCAGCTTTGGCGGGAGCAGCAACGGGGAGCTGTTTTTT.

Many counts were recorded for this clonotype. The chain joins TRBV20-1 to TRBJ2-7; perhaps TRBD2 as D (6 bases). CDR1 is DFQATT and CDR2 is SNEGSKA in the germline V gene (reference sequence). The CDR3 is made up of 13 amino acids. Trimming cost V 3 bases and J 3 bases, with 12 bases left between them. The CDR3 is CSARGSGNYEQYF. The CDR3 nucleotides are TGCAGTGCTAGGGGTAGCGGTAACTACGAGCAGTACTTC.

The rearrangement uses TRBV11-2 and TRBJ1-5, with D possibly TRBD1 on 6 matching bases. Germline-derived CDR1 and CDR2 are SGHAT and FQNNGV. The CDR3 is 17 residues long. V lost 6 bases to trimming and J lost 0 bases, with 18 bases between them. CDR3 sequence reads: CASSPNGGAYSNQPQHF. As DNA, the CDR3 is TGTGCCAGCAGTCCGAATGGGGGGGCGTATAGCAATCAGCCCCAGCATTTT.

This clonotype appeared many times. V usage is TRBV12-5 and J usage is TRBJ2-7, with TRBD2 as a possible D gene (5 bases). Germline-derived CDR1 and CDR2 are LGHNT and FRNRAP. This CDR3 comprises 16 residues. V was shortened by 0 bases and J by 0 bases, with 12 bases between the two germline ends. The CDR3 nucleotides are TGTGCTAGTGGTTTGGTACGGAGGACTTGCTCCTACGAGCAGTACTTC. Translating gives CASGLVRRTCSYEQYF.

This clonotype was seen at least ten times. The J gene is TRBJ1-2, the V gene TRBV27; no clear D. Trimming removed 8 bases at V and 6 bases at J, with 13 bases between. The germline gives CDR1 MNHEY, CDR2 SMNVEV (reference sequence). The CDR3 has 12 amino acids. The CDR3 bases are TGTGCCAGCGTTAGGGATGAGGATGGCTACACCTTC. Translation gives CASVRDEDGYTF.

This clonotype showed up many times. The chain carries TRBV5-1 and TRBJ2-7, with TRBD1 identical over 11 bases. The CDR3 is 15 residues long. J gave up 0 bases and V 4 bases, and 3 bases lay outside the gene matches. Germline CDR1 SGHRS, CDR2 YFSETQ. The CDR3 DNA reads TGCGCCAGCAGCAACGGGACAGGGGGCTCCTACGAGCAGTACTTC. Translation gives CASSNGTGGSYEQYF.

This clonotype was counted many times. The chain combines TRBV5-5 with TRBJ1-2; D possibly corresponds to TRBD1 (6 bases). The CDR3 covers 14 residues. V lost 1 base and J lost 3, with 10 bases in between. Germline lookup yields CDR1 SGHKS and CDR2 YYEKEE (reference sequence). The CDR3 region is CASSLSGGDYGYTF. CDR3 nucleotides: TGTGCCAGCAGCTTGTCCGGGGGCGACTATGGCTACACCTTC.

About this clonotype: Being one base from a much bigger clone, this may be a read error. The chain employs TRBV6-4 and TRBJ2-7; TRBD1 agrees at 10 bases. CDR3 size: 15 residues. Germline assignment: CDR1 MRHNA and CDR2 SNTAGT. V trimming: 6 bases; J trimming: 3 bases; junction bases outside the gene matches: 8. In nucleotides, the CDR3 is TGTGCCAGCAGCGACGGGACAGGGGTACGCTACGAGCAGTACTTC. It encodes CASSDGTGVRYEQYF.

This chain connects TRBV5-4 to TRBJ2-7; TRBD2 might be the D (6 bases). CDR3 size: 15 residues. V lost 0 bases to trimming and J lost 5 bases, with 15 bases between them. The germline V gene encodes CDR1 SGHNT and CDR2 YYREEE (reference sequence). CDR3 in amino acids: CASSLVGGGSDEQYF. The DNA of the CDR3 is TGTGCCAGCAGCTTGGTGGGTGGAGGGTCCGACGAGCAGTACTTC.

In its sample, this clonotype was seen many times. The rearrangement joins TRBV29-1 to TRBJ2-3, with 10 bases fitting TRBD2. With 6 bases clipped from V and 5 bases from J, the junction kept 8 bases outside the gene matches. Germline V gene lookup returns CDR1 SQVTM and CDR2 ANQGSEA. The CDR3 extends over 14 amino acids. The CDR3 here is CSVVGTSVGDTQYF. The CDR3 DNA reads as TGCAGCGTAGTTGGGACTAGCGTTGGAGATACGCAGTATTTT.

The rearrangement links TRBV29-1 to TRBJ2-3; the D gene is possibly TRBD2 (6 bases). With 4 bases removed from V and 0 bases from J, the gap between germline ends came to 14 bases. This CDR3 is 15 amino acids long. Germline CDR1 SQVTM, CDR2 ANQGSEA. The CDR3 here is CSVGGEIVSTDTQYF. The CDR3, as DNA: TGCAGCGTTGGGGGGGAGATCGTAAGCACAGATACGCAGTATTTT.

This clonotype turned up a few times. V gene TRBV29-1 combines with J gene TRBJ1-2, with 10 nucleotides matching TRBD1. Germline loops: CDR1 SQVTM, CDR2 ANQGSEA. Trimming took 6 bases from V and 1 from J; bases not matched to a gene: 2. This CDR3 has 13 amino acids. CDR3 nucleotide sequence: TGCAGCGTCCGGACAGGGGGTAACTATGGCTACACCTTC. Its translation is CSVRTGGNYGYTF.

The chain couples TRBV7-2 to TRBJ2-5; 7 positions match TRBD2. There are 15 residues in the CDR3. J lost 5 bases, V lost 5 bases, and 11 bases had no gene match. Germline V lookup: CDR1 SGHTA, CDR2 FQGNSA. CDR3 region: CASSPEWEGRETQYF. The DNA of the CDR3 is TGTGCCAGCAGCCCTGAGTGGGAGGGCCGGGAGACCCAGTACTTC.

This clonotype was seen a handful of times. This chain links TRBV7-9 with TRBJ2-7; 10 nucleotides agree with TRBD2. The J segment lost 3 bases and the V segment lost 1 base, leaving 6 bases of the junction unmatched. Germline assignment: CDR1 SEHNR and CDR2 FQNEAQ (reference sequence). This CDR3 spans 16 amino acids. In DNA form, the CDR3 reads TGTGCCAGCAGCTTAGGTCCTAGCGGGAGTATCTACGAGCAGTACTTC. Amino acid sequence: CASSLGPSGSIYEQYF.

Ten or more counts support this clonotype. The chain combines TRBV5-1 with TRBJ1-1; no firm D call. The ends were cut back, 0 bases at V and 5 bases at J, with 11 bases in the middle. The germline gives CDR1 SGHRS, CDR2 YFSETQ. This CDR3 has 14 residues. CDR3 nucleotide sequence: TGCGCCAGCAGCTTGGATTCAGCTCTTACTGAAGCTTTCTTT. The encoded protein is CASSLDSALTEAFF. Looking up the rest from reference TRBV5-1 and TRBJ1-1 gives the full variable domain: KAGVTQTPRYLIKTRGQQVTLSCSPISGHRSVSWYQQTPGQGLQFLFEYFSETQRNKGNFPGRFSGRQFSNSRSEMNVSTLELGDSALYLCASSLDSALTEAFFGQGTRLTVV.

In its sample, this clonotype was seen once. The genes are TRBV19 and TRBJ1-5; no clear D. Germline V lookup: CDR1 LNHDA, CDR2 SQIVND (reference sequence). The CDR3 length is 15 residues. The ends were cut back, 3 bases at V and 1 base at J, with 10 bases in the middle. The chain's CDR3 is CASSIPMGSNQPQHF. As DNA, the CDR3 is TGTGCCAGTAGTATTCCCATGGGGAGCAATCAGCCCCAGCATTTT. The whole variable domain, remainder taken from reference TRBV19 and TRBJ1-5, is DGGITQSPKYLFRKEGQNVTLSCEQNLNHDAMYWYRQDPGQGLRLIYYSQIVNDFQKGDIAEGYSVSREKKESFPLTVTSAQKNPTAFYLCASSIPMGSNQPQHFGDGTRLSIL.

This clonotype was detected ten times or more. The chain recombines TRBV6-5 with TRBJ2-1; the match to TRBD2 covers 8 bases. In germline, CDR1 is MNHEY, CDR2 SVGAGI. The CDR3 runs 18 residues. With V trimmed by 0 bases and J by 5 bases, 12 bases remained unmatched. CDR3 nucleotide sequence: TGTGCCAGCAGTTACTCGATTTTAGCGGGAATCCCCCACAATGAGCAGTTCTTC. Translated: CASSYSILAGIPHNEQFF.

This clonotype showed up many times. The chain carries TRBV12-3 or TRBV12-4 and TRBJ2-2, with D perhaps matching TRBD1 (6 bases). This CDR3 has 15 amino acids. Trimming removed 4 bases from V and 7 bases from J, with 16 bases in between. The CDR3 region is CASSWDQGTGGELFF. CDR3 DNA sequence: TGTGCCAGCAGTTGGGACCAGGGGACGGGCGGGGAGCTGTTTTTT.